This TCR beta chain appears in the sequencing data of a study of a mutant IDH1 vaccine in newly diagnosed glioma. TCRdb's copy holds only in-frame clones and misses some; the assay was immunoSEQ multiplex PCR. The profile covers tens of thousands of clones, with 88% appearing a single time and approximately 5.1% taken by the ten largest. Time point reported: week 35, safety follow-up. Vaccine doses each comprised 300 ug of mutant IDH1 20-mer peptide, with topical imiquimod. The length of the CDR3 is 16 residues. V was shortened by 3 bases and J by 2 bases, with 16 bases between the two germline ends. Per the germline V gene, CDR1 is LNHDA and CDR2 is SQIVND (reference sequence). About this clone: The antigen is undetermined.

This clonotype originated in a woman aged 35 to 49 with glioma. The sequencing here drew on PBMCs, taken from a glioma patient whose treatment included an IDH1 peptide vaccine. The J gene is TRBJ2-5, the V gene TRBV19; D may match TRBD1 or TRBD2 (5 bases each). The CDR3 spells CASSIGANSNQETQYF. The DNA of the CDR3 is TGTGCCAGTAGTATCGGGGCTAACTCTAATCAAGAGACCCAGTACTTC.